This T cell receptor beta chain is from a study of CD8+ T cells in alopecia areata. General observations from the study: Although TCR sharing was seen in mice, sharing across patients was less clear, possibly for HLA-related reasons. Higher clonality and more expanded CD8+ clones appeared in lesional than normal scalp.

This CDR3 contains 14 residues. The junction had 8 bases not matched to a gene; V was cut back by 4 bases and J by 7 bases. CDR1 is SGHRS, CDR2 YFSETQ, per germline. The authors extracted RNA and reverse transcribed it into cDNA as the sequencing template. The repertoire was sequenced with immunoSEQ multiplex PCR; TCRdb's copy has only in-frame clones and lacks some. The sample has around 160,000 clones, 80% to 90% seen once. As to this clone: The antigen remains unidentified.

The chain uses TRBV5-1 and TRBJ2-7; 10 nucleotides align to TRBD1. This sequence was found in a human donor with alopecia areata. The sequenced sample was CD8+ T cells sorted from blood, obtained at week 0. The CDR3 DNA is TGCGCCAGCAGCGGCGGGACAGGGGCGGAAGAGCAGTACTTC. Encoded protein: CASSGGTGAEEQYF.